The 30 T cell receptor beta chains given below trace back to one sample, sequenced in a study of tumor-infiltrating lymphocytes in primary liver carcinoma. Unsorted whole blood supplied the blood RNA, and germline DNA was isolated too. Synthesis of TCR beta cDNA was carried out from 500 ng total RNA with a constant-region primer. Three rounds of nested multiplex PCR with slightly modified ARM-PCR produced TCR beta libraries. Use of TRBV1-TRBV30 forward primers with a C-beta reverse primer characterized the first two PCR rounds, which lasted about 9 cycles each. TCRdb ran MiXCR on the multiplex PCR reads and lists one entry per CDR3 protein. The profile shows about 330,000 distinct CDR3 sequences, less than 65% of them singletons. Sequencing used peripheral blood. The receptors here all came from a middle-aged man with primary liver carcinoma and hepatitis B virus infection.

Comment on this clonotype: This may be a read error: a much more frequent sequence differs by one nucleotide. The chain carries TRBV4-2 and TRBJ2-5; perhaps TRBD2 as D (5 bases). Trimming stripped 0 bases from V and 6 bases from J, with 20 bases between. Germline CDR1 LGHNA, CDR2 YNFKEQ. CDR3 size: 17 residues. CDR3 sequence (DNA): TGTGCCAGCAGCCAAGATGTGACTGAGGAGGCGAGGAAGACCCAGTACTTC. Translation: CASSQDVTEEARKTQYF.

A remark on this clonotype: It may be a read error: a sequence one base away is much more abundant. The chain links TRBV6-1 to TRBJ1-2; D not resolved. The CDR3 is 13 residues long. Germline CDR1 MNHNS, CDR2 SASEGT. Between the trimmed V and J ends, which lost 7 bases and 8 bases, there was a span of 17 bases. The CDR3, as DNA: TGTGCCAGCAATCCCCACTTCCTCGGCGGCTACACCTTC. Translating gives CASNPHFLGGYTF.

As for this clonotype: One end of the junction fails to match germline, which may point to a read error. The rearrangement joins TRBV7-3 to TRBJ2-1; 13 bases fit TRBD2. The CDR3 runs to 14 residues. Germline V lookup: CDR1 SGHTA, CDR2 FQGTGA. CDR3 residues: CASSRTSGSIEQFF. The CDR3 nucleotides are TGCGCCAGCAGCCGGACTAGCGGGAGTATTGAGCAGTTCTTC.

This clonotype was seen a single time. A much larger clone lies a single base off, so this may be a read error. The V and J genes are TRBV10-3 and TRBJ2-7, with D unresolved. V was trimmed by 11 bases and J by 5 bases, leaving 16 bases between them. The germline V gene encodes CDR1 ENHRY and CDR2 SYGVKD. CDR3 length: 12 amino acids. This chain's CDR3 is CAAAETGHEQYF. For the CDR3, the DNA is TGTGCCGCGGCCGAGACGGGCCACGAGCAGTACTTC.

This chain connects TRBV12-3 or TRBV12-4 to TRBJ1-1; D unresolved. Trimming stripped 2 bases from V and 4 bases from J, with 8 bases between. CDR3 length equals 13 residues. CDR3 sequence (DNA): TGTGCCAGCAGTTTATGTACAGCCACTGAAGCTTTCTTT. Protein: CASSLCTATEAFF.

The rearrangement joins TRBV29-1 to TRBJ2-3, with TRBD2 matching 10 bases. Germline V gives CDR1 SQVTM, CDR2 ANQGSEA. The CDR3 runs to 16 residues. The CDR3 protein is CSIRTLAGDSTDTQYF. The DNA for the CDR3 is TGCAGTATTCGAACCCTAGCGGGGGATAGCACAGATACGCAGTATTTT.

Relative to its sample, this clonotype is medium-sized. V is TRBV11-2 and J is TRBJ2-7; D not resolved. The germline V gene encodes CDR1 SGHAT and CDR2 FQNNGV. This CDR3 region has 16 residues. The V gene lost 0 bases and the J gene lost 2 bases, with 14 bases spanning the gap. CDR3 in amino acids: CASSLEMAPKPYEQYF. CDR3 in DNA: TGTGCCAGCAGCTTAGAGATGGCACCAAAACCCTACGAGCAGTACTTC.

The chain carries TRBV7-9 and TRBJ2-7; 8 positions agree with TRBD1. Trimming removed 7 bases from V and 2 bases from J; junction bases left unmatched: 7. This CDR3 region has 14 residues. Germline lookup yields CDR1 SEHNR and CDR2 FQNEAQ (reference sequence). As DNA, the CDR3 is TGTGCCAGCACCCGGGGGACAGGCCCCTACGAGCAGTACTTC. As protein: CASTRGTGPYEQYF.

Concerning this clonotype itself: A read error may be the cause here, since a much bigger clone is one base away. V and J are TRBV7-9 and TRBJ2-4; D is ambiguous. Trimming shortened V by 5 bases and J by 9 bases, and 20 bases separated the two germline ends. The CDR3 is 15 amino acids. Germline assignment: CDR1 SEHNR and CDR2 FQNEAQ (reference sequence). CDR3 in DNA: TGTGCCAGCAGCCCGCAGCGAATAGGCAGAAGCATTCAGTACTTC. Amino acid sequence: CASSPQRIGRSIQYF.

Notes on this clonotype: The junction departs from the called germline gene at one end, perhaps through a read error. J is TRBJ2-1 and V is TRBV11-2; the match to TRBD2 covers 7 bases. Germline assignment: CDR1 SGHAT and CDR2 FQNNGV. The CDR3 length is 15 residues. The CDR3 DNA reads TGTGCCAGCAGCCCAGGAATCGGGAGGCACAAGGAGCAGTTCTTC. Amino acid sequence: CASSPGIGRHKEQFF.

A note on this clonotype: The germline gene is not matched at one end of the junction; a read error may be the cause. The genes are TRBV12-3 or TRBV12-4 and TRBJ1-1; D unclear. This CDR3 contains 15 residues. The chain's CDR3 is CASSPRVSLRTEVFF. CDR3 in DNA: TGTGCCAGCTCTCCACGGGTGTCCCTCCGCACTGAAGTTTTCTTT.

This clonotype was found many times. V gene TRBV12-5 combines with J gene TRBJ2-1; TRBD2 is a possible D gene (5 bases). In germline, CDR1 is LGHNT, CDR2 FRNRAP. V lost 5 bases and J lost 8, with 19 bases in between. The CDR3 length is 15 residues. DNA of the CDR3: TGTGCTAGTGGTACCCCGGGAACACCCGGTCATGAGCAGTTCTTC. Its protein is CASGTPGTPGHEQFF.

The gene calls are TRBV11-2 and TRBJ2-5, with D perhaps TRBD1 (6 bases). The CDR3 is 16 residues long. The germline gives CDR1 SGHAT, CDR2 FQNNGV. With 11 bases removed from V and 5 bases from J, the gap between germline ends came to 27 bases. The CDR3 nucleotides read TGTGCCGGCGTCATCGATGGGACAAGGGTCGGCGAGACCCAGTACTTC. Its protein product is CAGVIDGTRVGETQYF.

As to this clonotype: Germline and junction disagree at one end, which may indicate a read error. This chain joins TRBV11-2 and TRBJ2-1; D ambiguous. Germline values: CDR1 SGHAT, CDR2 FQNNGV. This CDR3 is built from 15 residues. CDR3 in DNA: TGTGCCAGGAGCTTAGAAGTGGGAAAGGGAAATGAGCAGTTCTTC. Translation: CARSLEVGKGNEQFF.

A word on this clonotype: An end of the junction differs from the germline gene, which may be a read error. The CDR3 is CAWRRGESYEQYF. CDR3 in DNA: TGTGCTTGGAGGCGGGGTGAATCCTACGAGCAGTACTTC. The J gene is TRBJ2-7, the V gene TRBV30, with a tentative D call TRBD2 (6 bases). CDR1 is GTSNPN, CDR2 SVGIG, per germline (reference sequence). The CDR3 totals 13 residues.

This chain connects TRBV11-2 to TRBJ2-7; 8 bases map to TRBD2. With 11 bases clipped from V and 10 bases from J, the junction kept 19 bases outside the gene matches. This CDR3 is built from 14 residues. The germline gives CDR1 SGHAT, CDR2 FQNNGV. CDR3 DNA sequence: TGTGCCGGGGGGGAGCGGGAGTTTTCGTTCGAACAGTACTTC. Its translation: CAGGEREFSFEQYF.

This clonotype was counted ten times or more. The rearrangement links TRBV29-1 to TRBJ1-1, with TRBD1 matching over 10 bases. CDR1 and CDR2 from the germline V gene are SQVTM and ANQGSEA. J gave up 5 bases and V 7 bases, and 10 bases lay outside the gene matches. This CDR3 is 14 amino acids long. Here the CDR3 reads CSGSRQGASTEAFF. Written as DNA, the CDR3 is TGCAGCGGATCCAGACAGGGGGCGTCGACTGAAGCTTTCTTT. The full variable domain, rest sourced from reference TRBV29-1 and TRBJ1-1, is SAVISQKPSRDICQRGTSLTIQCQVDSQVTMMFWYRQQPGQSLTLIATANQGSEATYESGFVIDKFPISRPNLTFSTLTVSNMSPEDSSIYLCSGSRQGASTEAFFGQGTRLTVV.

As to this clonotype: A much larger clone sits a single nucleotide away, making a read error possible. The rearrangement joins TRBV10-3 to TRBJ2-7; D is unresolved. The germline V gene encodes CDR1 ENHRY and CDR2 SYGVKD. The CDR3 consists of 11 residues. CDR3: CTIKESYEQYF. The CDR3 region has the DNA TGTACCATCAAGGAATCCTACGAGCAGTACTTC.

This clonotype was counted at least ten times. CDR3 in amino acids: CASSGTGGEETQYF. DNA of the CDR3: TGTGCCAGCAGCGGGACAGGGGGAGAAGAGACCCAGTACTTC. V gene TRBV6-5 combines with J gene TRBJ2-5; TRBD1 matches 11 bases. V lost 6 bases and J lost 3; bases outside the gene matches: 3. This CDR3 contains 14 residues. The germline gives CDR1 MNHEY, CDR2 SVGAGI.

Turning to this clonotype: This may be a read error: a much more frequent sequence differs by one nucleotide. The V call is TRBV6-2 or TRBV6-3, the J call TRBJ2-3, with D possibly being TRBD2 (6 bases). This CDR3 comprises 15 residues. V was trimmed by 1 base and J by 4 bases, leaving 12 bases between them. Germline V CDR1 and CDR2: MNHEY, SVGEGT. In DNA, the CDR3 is TGTGCCAGCAGTTACTATGACGGGAGCGCAGATACGCAGTATTTT. Residues: CASSYYDGSADTQYF.

This clonotype was observed a few times. The chain is built from TRBV5-4 and TRBJ2-3; D is unresolved. In germline, CDR1 is SGHNT, CDR2 YYREEE (reference sequence). Trimming shortened V by 0 bases and J by 6 bases, and 14 bases separated the two germline ends. This CDR3 has 15 residues. The CDR3 loop reads CASSLAAGHPDTQYF. DNA for the CDR3: TGTGCCAGCAGCTTGGCCGCCGGGCACCCCGATACGCAGTATTTT.

Of note for this clonotype: A read error may account for a junction end that differs from germline. The chain employs TRBV6-6 and TRBJ2-7; perhaps D is TRBD1 or TRBD2 (6 bases each). The CDR3 runs 16 residues. CDR1 is MNHNY, CDR2 SVGAGI, per germline (reference sequence). CDR3 DNA: TGTGCCATCAGTTACCTACGAAGGGGGGTTACCTACGAGCAGTACTTT. It translates to CAISYLRRGVTYEQYF.

This clonotype was observed a handful of times. V gene TRBV28 combines with J gene TRBJ2-7, with TRBD2 matching over 14 bases. The length of the CDR3 is 16 residues. V dropped 5 bases and J dropped 5; count of bases not matched to a gene: 8. In germline, CDR1 is MDHEN, CDR2 SYDVKM. The CDR3 sequence: CASSETSGRAIHEQYF. The CDR3 DNA is TGTGCCAGCAGTGAGACTAGCGGGAGGGCGATCCACGAGCAGTACTTC.

The chain uses TRBV25-1 and TRBJ2-5; D possibly corresponds to TRBD1 (6 bases). This CDR3 comprises 14 residues. The germline CDR1 and CDR2 sequences are MGHDK and SYGVNS. Trimming removed 6 bases from V and 2 bases from J, with 13 bases in between. Here the CDR3 reads CASSARTEQETQYF. The DNA of the CDR3 is TGTGCCAGCAGCGCAAGGACAGAACAAGAGACCCAGTACTTC.

This clonotype appeared a few times. The chain couples TRBV5-4 to TRBJ1-1, with 7 bases matching TRBD1. V dropped 5 bases and J dropped 1; count of bases not matched to a gene: 8. This CDR3 is 15 amino acids long. Germline V gene data show CDR1 as SGHNT and CDR2 as YYREEE (reference sequence). CDR3 in amino acids: CASSWAGGGNTEAFF. CDR3 coding DNA: TGTGCCAGCAGTTGGGCAGGGGGTGGGAACACTGAAGCTTTCTTT.

The table lists this clonotype with a count of one. A single base separates this from a much larger clone, so it may be a read error. The J gene is TRBJ2-3, the V gene TRBV6-6; 8 nucleotides match TRBD1. There are 16 residues in the CDR3. CDR1 is MNHNY, CDR2 SVGAGI, per germline (reference sequence). The CDR3 spells CASTTRTGLSTDMQYF. Here the CDR3 DNA reads TGTGCCAGCACCACCCGGACAGGGCTTAGCACAGATATGCAGTATTTT.

About this clonotype: The conserved closing phenylalanine or tryptophan is absent in this CDR3, likely reflecting a read error. This chain joins TRBV6-1 and TRBJ1-4, with TRBD1 matching 7 bases. This CDR3 has 15 residues. CDR1 and CDR2 from the germline V gene are MNHNS and SASEGT. V was pared by 10 bases and J by 13 bases, with 21 bases of the junction left unmatched. The CDR3 DNA follows: TGTGCCAACAGCCCGGATATCCAGGGGGGGTTTTCACTGTTTTTG. Its translation is CANSPDIQGGFSLFL.

A remark on this clonotype: A much larger clone differs by one base, so this may be a read error. This chain connects TRBV11-1 to TRBJ2-1, with TRBD2 identical over 7 bases. Germline lookup yields CDR1 SGHAT and CDR2 FQDESV (reference sequence). J was trimmed by 6 bases and V by 7 bases; bases with no gene match: 12. The CDR3 runs 15 residues. The CDR3 DNA is TGTGCCAGCAACCCACGGACTAGTCCGGCCAATGAGCAGTTCTTC. Its translation is CASNPRTSPANEQFF.

Notes on this clonotype: A much larger clone differs by one base, so this may be a read error. The chain carries TRBV6-5 and TRBJ2-1, with D hard to call. Trimming shortened V by 6 bases and J by 0 bases, and 12 bases separated the two germline ends. The CDR3 extends over 15 amino acids. Germline assignment: CDR1 MNHEY and CDR2 SVGAGI. The CDR3: CASSVGSLSYNEQFF. CDR3 coding DNA: TGTGCCAGCAGCGTTGGGTCCCTCTCCTACAATGAGCAGTTCTTC.

Notes on this clonotype: A much larger clone lies a single base off, so this may be a read error. The chain uses TRBV6-2 or TRBV6-3 and TRBJ2-1; D possibly uses TRBD1 or TRBD2 (5 bases each). The CDR3 spans 15 residues. Per the germline V gene, CDR1 is MNHEY and CDR2 is SVGEGT. V shed 5 bases and J shed 9 bases, with 20 bases lying between them. The CDR3 bases are TGTGCCAGCAGTGCGCAGAGCGTGCGTGGGGGTGAGCAGTTCTTC. Its translation is CASSAQSVRGGEQFF.